Listed below are T cell receptor beta chains from one sample, sequenced in a study of shared clonotypes between healthy human individuals. Measured with immunoSEQ multiplex PCR; TCRdb has only the in-frame clones, and not every one. The sample carries approximately 1,500,000 clones, around 97% recorded once. Sequencing input: naive CD4+ T cells sorted from blood. The receptors were sampled from a man aged 25-45 years in good health. CDR3s include the opening cysteine and the closing phenylalanine or tryptophan. The D gene is left open where the match is weak. The size field is filled for only some rows; it gives once, few, many or a size class.

j_call: TRBJ2-2; clone_size: NA; d_call: TRBD2; cdr3_length: 16; v_call: TRBV9; cdr3_aa: CASSVSGRLNTGELFF; cdr3_nt: TGTGCCAGCAGCGTTAGCGGGAGGCTGAACACCGGGGAGCTGTTTTTT
j_call: TRBJ2-1; clone_size: NA; d_call: TRBD1; cdr3_length: 12; v_call: TRBV28; cdr3_aa: CASSPDRAQQFF; cdr3_nt: TGTGCCAGCAGTCCCGACAGGGCCCAGCAGTTCTTC
j_call: TRBJ2-1; clone_size: NA; d_call: TRBD2; cdr3_length: 20; v_call: TRBV7-8; cdr3_aa: CASSLVRAGGSWGSYNEQFF; cdr3_nt: TGTGCCAGCAGCTTAGTTCGAGCGGGAGGGTCATGGGGCTCCTACAATGAGCAGTTCTTC
j_call: TRBJ2-1; clone_size: NA; d_call: NA; cdr3_length: 13; v_call: TRBV6-5; cdr3_aa: CASSSGHGNEQFF; cdr3_nt: TGTGCCAGCAGTAGCGGACACGGCAATGAGCAGTTCTTC
j_call: TRBJ2-1; clone_size: NA; d_call: NA; cdr3_length: 13; v_call: TRBV7-2; cdr3_aa: CASSTTRDNEQFF; cdr3_nt: TGTGCCAGCAGCACCACTCGGGACAATGAGCAGTTCTTC
j_call: TRBJ2-3; clone_size: NA; d_call: TRBD1; cdr3_length: 14; v_call: TRBV5-1; cdr3_aa: CASSLGTGSDTQYF; cdr3_nt: TGCGCCAGCAGCTTGGGGACAGGGTCGGATACGCAGTATTTT
j_call: TRBJ2-7; clone_size: NA; d_call: TRBD2; cdr3_length: 14; v_call: TRBV5-1; cdr3_aa: CASSLAGGQYEQYF; cdr3_nt: TGCGCCAGCAGCTTAGCGGGAGGGCAATACGAGCAGTACTTC
j_call: TRBJ2-2; clone_size: NA; d_call: NA; cdr3_length: 15; v_call: TRBV11-2; cdr3_aa: CASSPRVRSTGELFF; cdr3_nt: TGTGCCAGCAGCCCCCGCGTGAGGAGCACCGGGGAGCTGTTTTTT
j_call: TRBJ2-7; clone_size: NA; d_call: NA; cdr3_length: 14; v_call: TRBV6-1; cdr3_aa: CASSVGPTSYEQYF; cdr3_nt: TGTGCCAGCAGTGTGGGTCCCACTTCCTACGAGCAGTACTTC
j_call: TRBJ2-1; clone_size: once; d_call: NA; cdr3_length: 14; v_call: TRBV19; cdr3_aa: CASSMADSYNEQFF; cdr3_nt: TGTGCCAGTAGTATGGCTGACTCCTACAATGAGCAGTTCTTC
j_call: TRBJ2-1; clone_size: NA; d_call: NA; cdr3_length: 15; v_call: TRBV29-1; cdr3_aa: CSAALGLAGYNEQFF; cdr3_nt: TGCAGCGCTGCTCTGGGGTTGGCGGGATACAATGAGCAGTTCTTC